Following are 22 T cell receptor beta chains from one sample sequenced in a study of control samples from healthy donors and cancer patients. The repertoire was sequenced with immunoSEQ multiplex PCR; TCRdb's copy has only in-frame clones and lacks some. The sample contains more than 140,000 clones, around 94% of which appear only once. The sequencing input was blood. These receptors were obtained from a man aged 35 to 55 in good health.

This chain links TRBV3-1 (or the pseudogene TRBV3-2) with TRBJ1-2; 7 nucleotides agree with TRBD1. The trim removed 1 base at V and 4 bases at J, leaving 3 bases unmatched. The CDR3 totals 14 residues. CDR1 LGHDT and CDR2 YNNKEL come from the germline V gene (reference sequence). CDR3 sequence reads: CASSQGGQVYGYTF. CDR3 coding DNA: TGTGCCAGCAGCCAAGGAGGACAGGTCTATGGCTACACCTTC.

The rearrangement links TRBV7-3 to TRBJ2-6; TRBD1 is a possible D gene (6 bases). With 1 base removed from V and 0 bases from J, the gap between germline ends came to 10 bases. CDR1 is SGHTA, CDR2 FQGTGA, per germline. The CDR3 has 17 residues. CDR3 DNA: TGTGCCAGCAGCTTAAGTGCAGGGGCCTCTGGGGCCAACGTCCTGACTTTC. Translation: CASSLSAGASGANVLTF.

The V call is TRBV7-9, the J call TRBJ2-1; 9 positions agree with TRBD1. Trimming at V came to 5 bases and at J to 5 bases, leaving 7 bases not matched to a gene. This CDR3 is 15 amino acids long. From germline, CDR1 is SEHNR and CDR2 FQNEAQ (reference sequence). CDR3 residues: CASSPGTGPNNEQFF. The CDR3, as DNA: TGTGCCAGCAGCCCCGGGACAGGGCCGAACAATGAGCAGTTCTTC. The variable domain in full, with the rest retrieved from reference TRBV7-9 and TRBJ2-1, is DTGVSQNPRHKITKRGQNVTFRCDPISEHNRLYWYRQTLGQGPEFLTYFQNEAQLEKSRLLSDRFSAERPKGSFSTLEIQRTEQGDSAMYLCASSPGTGPNNEQFFGPGTRLTVL.

This clone was detected once. CDR3 sequence: CASSEARGYTF. DNA of the CDR3: TGTGCCAGCAGTGAGGCACGGGGCTACACCTTC. The V and J genes are TRBV9 and TRBJ1-2; no clear D gene. The CDR3 runs to 11 residues. V dropped 5 bases and J dropped 8 bases, with 10 bases sitting between them. Germline V gene lookup returns CDR1 SGDLS and CDR2 YYNGEE.

Of note for this clone: In the same sample, other DNA sequences code for this CDR3. The chain couples TRBV6-5 to TRBJ1-5; unclear D gene. V was pared by 2 bases and J by 4 bases, with 6 bases between. This CDR3 spans 13 amino acids. Germline assignment: CDR1 MNHEY and CDR2 SVGAGI. This chain's CDR3 is CASSYSVNQPQHF. The CDR3 coding sequence is TGTGCCAGCAGTTACAGCGTGAATCAGCCCCAGCATTTT.

The chain recombines TRBV4-3 with TRBJ1-5; TRBD1 might be the D (6 bases). Germline lookup yields CDR1 LGHNA and CDR2 YSLEER. CDR3 length equals 14 residues. Deletions cut 0 bases from V and 6 bases from J, with 9 bases between. This chain's CDR3 is CASSQDRGVQPQHF. The CDR3, as DNA: TGCGCCAGCAGCCAAGACAGGGGAGTTCAGCCCCAGCATTTT.

The rearrangement uses TRBV5-1 and TRBJ2-7; 8 bases fit TRBD1. Trimming removed 0 bases from V and 7 bases from J; junction bases left unmatched: 6. Germline CDR1 and CDR2: SGHRS and YFSETQ. This CDR3 has 14 residues. The CDR3, as DNA: TGCGCCAGCAGCTTGGGGCAGGGGGCATCTGAGCAGTACTTC. Protein sequence: CASSLGQGASEQYF.

This sequence joins TRBV10-3 and TRBJ2-1; 7 bases match TRBD2. Germline V gene sequence: CDR1 ENHRY, CDR2 SYGVKD. V trimming: 4 bases; J trimming: 6 bases; junction bases outside the gene matches: 12. CDR3 size: 16 residues. CDR3 protein: CAISAVSGARINEQFF. CDR3 bases: TGTGCCATCAGTGCCGTAAGCGGGGCCCGGATCAATGAGCAGTTCTTC.

The chain is built from TRBV7-2 and TRBJ2-3; TRBD2 agrees at 10 bases. Losses at the gene ends were 1 base for V and 7 bases for J; bases not matched to a gene: 11. Germline assignment: CDR1 SGHTA and CDR2 FQGNSA. The CDR3 covers 17 residues. The CDR3 reads CASSLERGGLLPNTQYF. CDR3 in DNA: TGTGCCAGCAGCTTAGAGCGGGGGGGCCTGTTACCGAATACGCAGTATTTT.

This chain joins TRBV6-5 and TRBJ2-7; D is unclear. CDR1 is MNHEY and CDR2 is SVGAGI in the germline V gene. The CDR3 length is 15 residues. Trimming shortened V by 0 bases and J by 6 bases, and 15 bases separated the two germline ends. The CDR3 protein is CASSYSGNKASEQYF. The DNA of the CDR3 is TGTGCCAGCAGTTACTCGGGCAATAAAGCGAGCGAGCAGTACTTC.

The chain uses TRBV7-8 and TRBJ1-2, with a weak D call TRBD1 (6 bases). The CDR3 sequence is 13 residues long. V lost 6 bases, J lost 8 bases, and 16 bases lay in between. CDR1 and CDR2 (germline): SGHVS, FQNEAQ. In DNA form, the CDR3 reads TGTGCCAGCAGTCACAGGGAGGCTCGAGGCTACACCTTC. It specifies CASSHREARGYTF.

Comments on this clone: One junction end does not reproduce the germline sequence, and a read error may be involved. The chain recombines TRBV14 with TRBJ2-3, with D perhaps matching TRBD1 (5 bases). In germline, CDR1 is SGHDN, CDR2 FVKESK. The CDR3 spans 11 residues. CDR3 protein: CASSQYQGKDF. Written as DNA, the CDR3 is TGTGCCAGCAGCCAATATCAGGGAAAGGATTTT. Looking up the rest from reference TRBV14 and TRBJ2-3 gives the full variable domain: EAGVTQFPSHSVIEKGQTVTLRCDPISGHDNLYWYRRVMGKEIKFLLHFVKESKQDESGMPNNRFLAERTGGTYSTLKVQPAELEDSGVYFCASSQYQGKDFGPGTRLTVL.

The chain joins TRBV19 to TRBJ2-4; D is possibly TRBD1 (5 bases). CDR1 and CDR2 (germline): LNHDA, SQIVND (reference sequence). The V and J ends lost 5 bases and 0 bases respectively, with 17 bases between them. This CDR3 has 17 amino acids. DNA for the CDR3: TGTGCCAGTAGTCTCCAGGAAAAGGGGCCAGCCAAAAACATTCAGTACTTC. This translates into CASSLQEKGPAKNIQYF.

V is TRBV5-1 and J is TRBJ2-5; tentative D call: TRBD2 (5 bases). CDR1 is SGHRS, CDR2 YFSETQ, per germline. The CDR3 extends over 13 amino acids. Trimming stripped 7 bases from V and 5 bases from J, with 15 bases between. CDR3 amino acids: CASHTEGSETQYF. The CDR3 bases are TGCGCCAGCCATACAGAGGGATCGGAGACCCAGTACTTC.

This clone came up once. V and J are TRBV9 and TRBJ1-2; D is unclear. Between the trimmed V and J ends, which lost 4 bases and 8 bases, there was a span of 21 bases. The CDR3 totals 15 residues. CDR1 SGDLS and CDR2 YYNGEE come from the germline V gene. CDR3 bases: TGTGCCAGCAGCTCTTTAGGTGGTGCCCAGGAGGGCTACACCTTC. Protein: CASSSLGGAQEGYTF.

V and J are TRBV9 and TRBJ2-5, with 10 bases fitting TRBD1. Germline CDR1 reads SGDLS; CDR2 reads YYNGEE. This CDR3 has 15 residues. The V segment lost 1 base and the J segment 5 bases; nucleotides outside the gene matches: 5. CDR3 loop: CASSVSRDRGETQYF. The DNA of the CDR3 is TGTGCCAGCAGCGTATCCCGGGACAGGGGCGAGACCCAGTACTTC.

This clone was observed once. The chain employs TRBV7-2 and TRBJ2-5; 9 bases line up with TRBD1. This CDR3 is built from 14 residues. J lost 5 bases, V lost 5 bases, and 6 bases had no gene match. Germline V lookup: CDR1 SGHTA, CDR2 FQGNSA. In DNA, the CDR3 is TGTGCCAGCAGCCAAGGGACAGGGAGGGAGACCCAGTACTTC. Translated, it gives CASSQGTGRETQYF.

The chain links TRBV14 to TRBJ2-7; D possibly corresponds to TRBD1 (5 bases). Trimming stripped 3 bases from V and 2 bases from J, with 14 bases between. This CDR3 is 15 amino acids long. Germline CDR1 SGHDN, CDR2 FVKESK. Written as DNA, the CDR3 is TGTGCCAGCAGCCACCCTAGGGGCGTAGCCTACGAGCAGTACTTC. Translating gives CASSHPRGVAYEQYF.

The chain has TRBV6-1 and TRBJ2-7; TRBD1 aligns across 10 bases. The V gene's germline CDR1 is MNHNS and CDR2 SASEGT. CDR3 length equals 19 residues. The junction had 15 bases not matched to a gene; V was cut back by 4 bases and J by 0 bases. The CDR3 bases are TGTGCCAGCAGTGCGGACAGGGGGGGCCTGAGATTTCTCTCCTACGAGCAGTACTTC. Encoded protein: CASSADRGGLRFLSYEQYF.

The CDR3 DNA reads TGTGCCAGCAGCTTATCGCTGCATACGCAGTATTTT. Amino acids: CASSLSLHTQYF. The V and J genes are TRBV7-9 and TRBJ2-3, with D unresolved. The CDR3 runs to 12 residues. Trimming removed 2 bases from V and 7 bases from J, with 7 bases in between. CDR1 and CDR2 from the germline V gene are SEHNR and FQNEAQ (reference sequence).

The chain links TRBV7-3 to TRBJ1-2, with a tentative D call TRBD1 (6 bases). The CDR3 is 13 amino acids. Germline V CDR1 and CDR2: SGHTA, FQGTGA. V dropped 6 bases and J dropped 4 bases, with 12 bases sitting between them. The CDR3 region is CASRRAGVYGYTF. CDR3 sequence (DNA): TGTGCCAGCAGGAGGGCAGGGGTCTATGGCTACACCTTC. The full variable domain, in which reference TRBV7-3 and TRBJ1-2 provide the parts outside the CDR3, is GAGVSQTPSNKVTEKGKYVELRCDPISGHTALYWYRQSLGQGPEFLIYFQGTGAADDSGLPNDRFFAVRPEGSVSTLKIQRTERGDSAVYLCASRRAGVYGYTFGSGTRLTVV.

The rearrangement joins TRBV5-1 to TRBJ2-7, with D perhaps TRBD1 (5 bases). The CDR3 length is 12 residues. The germline V gene encodes CDR1 SGHRS and CDR2 YFSETQ. The V end lost 2 bases, the J end lost 4 bases, and 7 bases lay between the germline ends. CDR3 residues: CASSFQGYEQYF. The CDR3 nucleotides read TGCGCCAGCAGCTTCCAGGGTTACGAGCAGTACTTC.